The 18 T cell receptor beta chains below come from one sample, sequenced in a study of vaccination and CD4 T cells after COVID-19. These receptors' antigens are unknown. Treatment described: approximately nine-day PBMC culture with coronavirus spike peptide pools or control peptides (ViraFEST assay). The Oncomine TCR Beta short-read assay was applied to DNA of cultured CD4+ T cells. TCRdb reprocessed the PCR reads via MiXCR and lists one record per CDR3 protein. The sample holds 9,500 to 15,000 distinct CDR3 sequences, approximately 50% seen once. This specimen consisted of cultured CD4+ T cells from blood, obtained after SARS-CoV-2 vaccination. The receptors originated from a human donor with COVID-19.

The J gene is TRBJ1-2, the V gene TRBV7-9; no clear D gene. The V and J ends lost 10 bases and 0 bases respectively, with 12 bases between them. Germline V gene lookup returns CDR1 SEHNR and CDR2 FQNEAQ (reference sequence). This CDR3 comprises 13 residues. The chain's CDR3 is CANSPQTNYGYTF. Here the CDR3 DNA reads TGTGCCAACAGTCCACAGACTAACTATGGCTACACCTTC.

This sequence joins TRBV21-1 and TRBJ1-1. TRBV21-1 is termed a pseudogene. This CDR3 spans 15 amino acids. Here the CDR3 reads CASSKDSGVGTEAFF. CDR3 DNA sequence: TGTGCCAGCAGCAAAGATTCTGGGGTAGGCACTGAAGCTTTCTTT.

This clonotype was recorded a few times. The chain recombines TRBV7-2 with TRBJ2-7; TRBD2 aligns across 7 bases. Germline-derived CDR1 and CDR2 are SGHTA and FQGNSA. Germline trimming cut 5 bases from V and 3 bases from J; bases unmatched to any gene: 16. The CDR3 covers 17 residues. CDR3: CASSPPGGGPSGYEQYF. In DNA, the CDR3 is TGTGCCAGCAGCCCCCCGGGGGGTGGACCTTCGGGCTACGAGCAGTACTTC.

The chain has TRBV20-1 and TRBJ1-1; D call uncertain. This CDR3 is built from 13 residues. The germline V gene has CDR1 DFQATT and CDR2 SNEGSKA (reference sequence). The germline V and J ends were trimmed by 6 bases and 5 bases, with 16 bases remaining between them. The DNA for the CDR3 is TGCAGTGCCGACGACAATGGGGAAACTGAAGCTTTCTTT. As protein: CSADDNGETEAFF.

The V gene is TRBV24-1, the J gene TRBJ2-2, with 14 bases fitting TRBD2. The V gene's germline CDR1 is KGHDR and CDR2 SFDVKD. V lost 3 bases to trimming and J lost 6 bases; unmatched junction nucleotides: 2. CDR3 length equals 16 residues. The CDR3 loop reads CATSDPTSGGAGELFF. The DNA for the CDR3 is TGTGCCACCAGTGATCCGACTAGCGGGGGGGCCGGGGAGCTGTTTTTT.

This chain links TRBV21-1 with TRBJ2-5; the table names TRBD1, a call not compared with the DNA. TRBV21-1 is a recognized pseudogene. The CDR3 sequence is 14 residues long. CDR3 coding DNA: TGTGCCAGCAGCATCTCCGGGGGGATGAAGACCCAGTACTTC. This codes for CASSISGGMKTQYF.

As concerns this clonotype: At one end, the junction sequence differs from germline, possibly due to a read error. The rearrangement joins TRBV10-2 to TRBJ2-7; tentative D call: TRBD2 (6 bases). Per the germline V gene, CDR1 is WSHSY and CDR2 is SAAADI. CDR3 length: 12 residues. The CDR3: CASMEGRYEQYF. The CDR3 region has the DNA TGCGCCAGCATGGAGGGGCGCTACGAGCAGTACTTT.

This clonotype was counted a few times. The chain combines TRBV20-1 with TRBJ1-1; D is possibly TRBD1 (5 bases). Trimming removed 5 bases from V and 0 bases from J, with 13 bases in between. This CDR3 is built from 14 residues. The germline CDR1 and CDR2 sequences are DFQATT and SNEGSKA (reference sequence). CDR3 bases: TGCAGTGCTTTGGACACCAGCATGAACACTGAAGCTTTCTTT. Translation gives CSALDTSMNTEAFF.

CDR3 DNA: TGTGCCTGGAGTGAACGATACGAGCAGTACTTC. It translates to CAWSERYEQYF. The chain employs TRBV30 and TRBJ2-7; no reliable D call. V was clipped by 1 base and J by 4 bases, with 5 bases between them. Per germline, CDR1 GTSNPN and CDR2 SVGIG (reference sequence). The CDR3 consists of 11 residues.

The chain couples TRBV7-9 to TRBJ2-1; D is uncertain. CDR3 length equals 14 residues. Germline CDR1 reads SEHNR; CDR2 reads FQNEAQ (reference sequence). V lost 3 bases and J 4 bases, leaving 10 bases between the germline ends. The CDR3 DNA follows: TGTGCCAGCAGCTTTAGTACAGAATACAATGAGCAGTTCTTC. It translates to CASSFSTEYNEQFF.

The J gene is TRBJ2-7, the V gene TRBV6-1; no reliable D call. Germline loops: CDR1 MNHNS, CDR2 SASEGT. This CDR3 is built from 12 residues. V was pared by 4 bases and J by 3 bases, with 7 bases between. The CDR3 DNA reads TGTGCCAGCAGTGGGTACAGCTACGAGCAGTACTTC. It encodes CASSGYSYEQYF.

By proportion, this clonotype is medium-sized. The V gene is TRBV6-1, the J gene TRBJ2-3, with a tentative D call TRBD2 (5 bases). Germline V gives CDR1 MNHNS, CDR2 SASEGT. Trimming shortened V by 3 bases and J by 4 bases, and 5 bases separated the two germline ends. This CDR3 has 12 residues. CDR3 sequence: CASSDGADTQYF. The CDR3 nucleotides read TGTGCCAGCAGTGACGGGGCAGATACGCAGTATTTT.

J is TRBJ2-1 and V is TRBV6-2 or TRBV6-3; D is perhaps TRBD2 (5 bases). Germline V gene data show CDR1 as MNHEY and CDR2 as SVGEGT. V was clipped by 6 bases and J by 0 bases, with 9 bases between them. The CDR3 length is 14 residues. The CDR3 spells CASRTGGSYNEQFF. Written as DNA, the CDR3 is TGTGCCAGCAGAACCGGAGGCTCCTACAATGAGCAGTTCTTC.

The V gene is TRBV28, the J gene TRBJ1-5; D perhaps matches TRBD1 (5 bases). V lost 8 bases and J lost 4, with 12 bases in between. The germline V gene encodes CDR1 MDHEN and CDR2 SYDVKM. The CDR3 is made up of 13 amino acids. CDR3 amino acids: CASGGGGNQPQHF. The DNA for the CDR3 is TGTGCCAGCGGGGGGGGAGGGAATCAGCCCCAGCATTTT. The full variable domain, with the rest looked up from reference TRBV28 and TRBJ1-5, is DVKVTQSSRYLVKRTGEKVFLECVQDMDHENMFWYRQDPGLGLRLIYFSYDVKMKEKGDIPEGYSVSREKKERFSLILESASTNQTSMYLCASGGGGNQPQHFGDGTRLSIL.

The gene calls are TRBV11-2 and TRBJ2-2; the match to TRBD1 covers 8 bases. The CDR3 has 15 amino acids. The J segment lost 7 bases and the V segment lost 6 bases, leaving 10 bases of the junction unmatched. Germline-derived CDR1 and CDR2 are SGHAT and FQNNGV. The CDR3 DNA reads TGTGCCAGCAGAACAGGACAGGGAAGGGTCGGGGAGCTGTTTTTT. Its translation: CASRTGQGRVGELFF.

This clonotype was counted a few times. The chain combines TRBV7-3 with TRBJ2-5, with TRBD2 as a possible D gene (5 bases). The CDR3 is 15 residues long. The germline V and J ends were trimmed by 0 bases and 5 bases, with 13 bases remaining between them. CDR1 and CDR2 from the germline V gene are SGHTA and FQGTGA. In nucleotides, the CDR3 is TGTGCCAGCAGCTTAACATTTAGTAGCGCGGAGACCCAGTACTTC. Its translation is CASSLTFSSAETQYF.

This clonotype appeared a single time. DNA for the CDR3: TGTGCCAGCAGCTTAGAGATTTCTGGGCGGACTGAAGCTTTCTTT. Protein: CASSLEISGRTEAFF. The chain uses TRBV7-2 and TRBJ1-1; D unresolved. Germline V CDR1 and CDR2: SGHTA, FQGNSA. There are 15 residues in the CDR3. Trimming shortened V by 1 base and J by 5 bases, and 14 bases separated the two germline ends.

As to this clonotype: At one end the junction does not follow the germline gene, possibly because of a read error. The V gene is TRBV6-1, the J gene TRBJ1-5; D gene uncertain. CDR1 MNHNS and CDR2 SASEGT come from the germline V gene. This CDR3 contains 14 residues. The CDR3 bases are TGTGCCAGCAGTGAAGCGATAAGCAGTCAGCCCCAGCATTTT. Translation gives CASSEAISSQPQHF.